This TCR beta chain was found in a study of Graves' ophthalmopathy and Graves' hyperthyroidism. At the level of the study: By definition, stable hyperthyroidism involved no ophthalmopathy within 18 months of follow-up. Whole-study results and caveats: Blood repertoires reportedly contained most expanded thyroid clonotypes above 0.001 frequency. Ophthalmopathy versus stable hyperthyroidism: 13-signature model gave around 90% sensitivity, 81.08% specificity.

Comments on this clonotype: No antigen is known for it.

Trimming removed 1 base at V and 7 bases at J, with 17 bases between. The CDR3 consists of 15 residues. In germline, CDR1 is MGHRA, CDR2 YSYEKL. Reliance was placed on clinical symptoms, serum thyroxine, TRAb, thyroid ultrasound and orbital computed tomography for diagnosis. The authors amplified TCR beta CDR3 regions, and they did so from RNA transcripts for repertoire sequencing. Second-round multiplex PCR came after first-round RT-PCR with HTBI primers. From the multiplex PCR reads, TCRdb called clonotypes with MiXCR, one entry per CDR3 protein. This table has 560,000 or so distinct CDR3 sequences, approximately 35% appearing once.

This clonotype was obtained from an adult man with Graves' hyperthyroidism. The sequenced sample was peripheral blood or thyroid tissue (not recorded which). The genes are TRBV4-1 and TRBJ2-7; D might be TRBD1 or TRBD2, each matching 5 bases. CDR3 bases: TGCGCCAGCAGCCAAGGTGGGGGAAGGTACAATGAGCAGTACTTC. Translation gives CASSQGGGRYNEQYF.